Listed here are 18 T cell receptor beta chains from one sample, sequenced in a study of T cells in Graves' hyperthyroidism and ophthalmopathy. RNA transcripts gave rise to amplified TCR beta CDR3 regions. An initial round of RT-PCR targeting the TCR CDR3 relied on the HTBI primer set. One entry per CDR3 protein, called by TCRdb with MiXCR from the multiplex PCR reads. The sample has under 300,000 distinct CDR3 sequences, less than 15% seen once. The sample comprised blood. Source of these receptors: a woman younger than 45 with Graves' hyperthyroidism that later progressed to Graves' ophthalmopathy.

J is TRBJ2-1 and V is TRBV10-3; 9 bases line up with TRBD1. V lost 4 bases, J lost 4 bases, and 2 bases stayed unmatched. Germline V gene lookup returns CDR1 ENHRY and CDR2 SYGVKD. The CDR3 totals 14 residues. The CDR3 sequence is CAISGQGGYNEQFF. The CDR3 coding sequence is TGTGCCATCAGTGGACAGGGGGGATACAATGAGCAGTTCTTC.

The chain carries TRBV7-8 and TRBJ2-3; D is possibly TRBD2 (5 bases). This CDR3 contains 14 residues. Germline lookup yields CDR1 SGHVS and CDR2 FQNEAQ. V lost 8 bases, J lost 1 base, and 13 bases lay in between. The DNA of the CDR3 is TGTGCCAGCTCTGGGAGTAGCGGCACAGATACGCAGTATTTT. It is translated as CASSGSSGTDTQYF. The full variable domain, completed using reference TRBV7-8 and TRBJ2-3, is GAGVSQSPRYKVAKRGQDVALRCDPISGHVSLFWYQQALGQGPEFLTYFQNEAQLDKSGLPSDRFFAERPEGSVSTLKIQRTQQEDSAVYLCASSGSSGTDTQYFGPGTRLTVL.

V and J are TRBV9 and TRBJ2-1; 7 bases are a match to TRBD2. From germline, CDR1 is SGDLS and CDR2 YYNGEE. The CDR3 loop spans 15 amino acids. With V trimmed by 4 bases and J by 3 bases, 7 bases remained unmatched. CDR3 in DNA: TGTGCCAGCAGCCCAGCCGGGACTATCTACAATGAGCAGTTCTTC. Residues: CASSPAGTIYNEQFF.

This clonotype was seen at least ten times. CDR3 protein: CASSLANRDRGKQPQHF. For the CDR3, the DNA is TGTGCCAGCAGTTTGGCTAACCGGGACAGGGGAAAACAGCCCCAGCATTTT. The chain has TRBV28 and TRBJ1-5; 10 nucleotides line up with TRBD1. Germline V gene lookup returns CDR1 MDHEN and CDR2 SYDVKM. The CDR3 runs to 17 residues. V lost 3 bases to trimming and J lost 7 bases; unmatched junction nucleotides: 12.

This clonotype was observed at least ten times. The V call is TRBV27, the J call TRBJ1-6, with D possibly being TRBD1 (5 bases). Looked up from germline, CDR1 is MNHEY and CDR2 is SMNVEV (reference sequence). The CDR3 consists of 13 residues. Trimming removed 3 bases from V and 9 bases from J, with 9 bases in between. The CDR3 DNA reads TGTGCCAGCAGTTTGGGGGGAAGTTCACCCCTCCACTTT. As protein: CASSLGGSSPLHF.

The table lists this clonotype with many counts. The chain combines TRBV30 with TRBJ2-7; D gene unclear. CDR3 length equals 13 residues. Trimming shortened V by 1 base and J by 0 bases, and 7 bases separated the two germline ends. Germline-derived CDR1 and CDR2 are GTSNPN and SVGIG (reference sequence). Here the CDR3 reads CAWSGPRSYEQYF. DNA for the CDR3: TGTGCCTGGAGTGGTCCCCGCTCCTACGAGCAGTACTTC.

This clonotype was counted many times. The chain couples TRBV11-2 to TRBJ2-3, with 9 bases matching TRBD2. CDR3 length: 19 amino acids. CDR1 is SGHAT, CDR2 FQNNGV, per germline. V lost 5 bases to trimming and J lost 4 bases; unmatched junction nucleotides: 19. The CDR3 reads CASSPRVGTSTTPPDTQYF. In nucleotides, the CDR3 is TGTGCCAGCAGCCCGCGGGTGGGGACTAGCACAACCCCACCAGATACGCAGTATTTT. Full variable domain (rest looked up from reference TRBV11-2 and TRBJ2-3): EAGVAQSPRYKIIEKRQSVAFWCNPISGHATLYWYQQILGQGPKLLIQFQNNGVVDDSQLPKDRFSAERLKGVDSTLKIQPAKLEDSAVYLCASSPRVGTSTTPPDTQYFGPGTRLTVL.

This clonotype was counted only a few times. The chain employs TRBV20-1 and TRBJ2-4, with a weak D call TRBD2 (6 bases). The CDR3 contains 15 residues. V lost 0 bases to trimming and J lost 0 bases, with 9 bases between them. Germline-derived CDR1 and CDR2 are DFQATT and SNEGSKA (reference sequence). CDR3 nucleotides: TGCAGTGCTAGAGAGGGGGGACTAGCCAAAAACATTCAGTACTTC. It specifies CSAREGGLAKNIQYF.

This clonotype was detected ten times or more. The DNA of the CDR3 is TGCGCCAGCAGCAGGGAGGACAGTATGCCGCGGTACTTC. Amino acid sequence: CASSREDSMPRYF. The V call is TRBV5-1, the J call TRBJ2-7, with D possibly being TRBD1 or TRBD2 (6 bases each). V lost 4 bases and J lost 12, with 20 bases in between. The CDR3 is made up of 13 amino acids. Germline values: CDR1 SGHRS, CDR2 YFSETQ.

The chain has TRBV7-9 and TRBJ2-1, with TRBD1 matching 9 bases. The V gene end was trimmed by 1 base and the J gene end by 0 bases; junction bases not matched to a gene: 7. Germline loops: CDR1 SEHNR, CDR2 FQNEAQ (reference sequence). The CDR3 totals 18 residues. The DNA of the CDR3 is TGTGCCAGCAGCTTAGGGGACAGGGACTGGAGCTCCTACAATGAGCAGTTCTTC. Protein: CASSLGDRDWSSYNEQFF.

In this sample, this clonotype turned up many times. CDR3 DNA sequence: TGCAGTGCTAGAGATACGGCGGGAACCCCCTACAATGAGCAGTTCTTC. Translated: CSARDTAGTPYNEQFF. J is TRBJ2-1 and V is TRBV20-1; weak D call: TRBD2 (6 bases). From germline, CDR1 is DFQATT and CDR2 SNEGSKA (reference sequence). CDR3 length equals 16 residues. Trimming shortened V by 0 bases and J by 2 bases, and 14 bases separated the two germline ends.

This clonotype has ten or more counts. This chain joins TRBV10-3 and TRBJ2-2; D remains unclear. The CDR3 is made up of 13 amino acids. CDR1 ENHRY and CDR2 SYGVKD come from the germline V gene. V was cut by 10 bases and J by 7 bases, with 16 bases left in between. CDR3 in amino acids: CATQGGMDGELFF. The DNA of the CDR3 is TGTGCCACCCAAGGCGGAATGGACGGGGAGCTGTTTTTT.

This clonotype was seen more than once but under ten times. The chain uses TRBV27 and TRBJ1-6; weak D call: TRBD1 (5 bases). The length of the CDR3 is 18 residues. Trimming removed 0 bases at V and 4 bases at J, with 16 bases between. CDR1 MNHEY and CDR2 SMNVEV come from the germline V gene (reference sequence). The CDR3 nucleotides are TGTGCCAGCAGTTTATCTCCGGATCTTGGGGGTTATAATTCACCCCTCCACTTT. Amino acid sequence: CASSLSPDLGGYNSPLHF.

This clonotype has only a few counts. The chain uses TRBV7-9 and TRBJ1-1, with D possibly matching TRBD1 (6 bases). This CDR3 contains 12 residues. Germline assignment: CDR1 SEHNR and CDR2 FQNEAQ (reference sequence). V was clipped by 7 bases and J by 6 bases, with 12 bases between them. In nucleotides, the CDR3 is TGTGCCAGCACATCGAGGACAGCTGAAGCTTTCTTT. Its protein is CASTSRTAEAFF.

This clonotype was observed a handful of times. The rearrangement uses TRBV4-3 and TRBJ2-3; TRBD2 matches 13 bases. V gave up 1 base and J gave up 7 bases; unmatched junction bases: 8. Germline V lookup: CDR1 LGHNA, CDR2 YSLEER. The CDR3 covers 17 residues. CDR3 amino acids: CASSQGLGTSGTNTQYF. The CDR3 DNA reads TGCGCCAGCAGCCAAGGCCTCGGGACTAGCGGGACAAATACGCAGTATTTT.

This clonotype was detected ten times or more. This chain links TRBV28 with TRBJ2-3; D perhaps matches TRBD2 (6 bases). Trimming cost V 3 bases and J 1 base, with 17 bases left between them. This CDR3 contains 17 residues. CDR1 is MDHEN, CDR2 SYDVKM, per germline. In nucleotides, the CDR3 is TGTGCCAGCAGTTTTCATCGGATTGGGGAGGGCACAGATACGCAGTATTTT. It codes for CASSFHRIGEGTDTQYF.

This clonotype was detected many times. This sequence joins TRBV28 and TRBJ1-1; D gene unclear. CDR3 length: 12 residues. Trimming cost V 7 bases and J 3 bases, with 9 bases left between them. In germline, CDR1 is MDHEN, CDR2 SYDVKM. The CDR3, as DNA: TGTGCCAGCAACCTCAGGTACACTGAAGCTTTCTTT. Protein: CASNLRYTEAFF.

A note on this clonotype: This clone may be a read error of a much larger clone one base away. The CDR3 nucleotides are TGCGGTGCGGCCGAGGGTAGCGGGAGATCTAGCTCCTACAATGAGCAGTTCTTC. It yields the protein CGAAEGSGRSSSYNEQFF. The V gene is TRBV20-1, the J gene TRBJ2-1; 9 positions agree with TRBD2. The CDR3 contains 18 residues. Germline V gene lookup returns CDR1 DFQATT and CDR2 SNEGSKA (reference sequence).